The text below deals with one T cell receptor (beta chain). This specimen belongs to a study of blood T cell repertoires in COVID-19. About the study: Sample material is recorded as cDNA or gDNA derived from T cells, B-cell-depleted T cells, or PBMCs.

TCRdb keeps only in-frame clones here, not all; method: immunoSEQ multiplex PCR. The sample holds approximately 290,000 clones, 70% to 85% seen once. This receptor was obtained from a human donor with COVID-19, enrolled during active disease. The donor label of this sample is uncertain. Material for sequencing was peripheral blood.

In DNA form, the CDR3 reads TGTGCCAGCCAGACAGGCGCGGGCGGGGCCAACGTCCTGACTTTC. This codes for CASQTGAGGANVLTF. The chain combines TRBV2 with TRBJ2-6, with a weak D call TRBD1 (6 bases). The CDR3 is 15 residues long. Trimming left V 8 bases short and J 4 bases short, with 15 bases between. Germline CDR1 is SNHLY and CDR2 is FYNNEI. The full variable domain, its missing parts supplied by reference TRBV2 and TRBJ2-6, is EPEVTQTPSHQVTQMGQEVILRCVPISNHLYFYWYRQILGQKVEFLVSFYNNEISEKSEIFDDQFSVERPDGSNFTLKIRSTKLEDSAMYFCASQTGAGGANVLTFGAGSRLTVL.